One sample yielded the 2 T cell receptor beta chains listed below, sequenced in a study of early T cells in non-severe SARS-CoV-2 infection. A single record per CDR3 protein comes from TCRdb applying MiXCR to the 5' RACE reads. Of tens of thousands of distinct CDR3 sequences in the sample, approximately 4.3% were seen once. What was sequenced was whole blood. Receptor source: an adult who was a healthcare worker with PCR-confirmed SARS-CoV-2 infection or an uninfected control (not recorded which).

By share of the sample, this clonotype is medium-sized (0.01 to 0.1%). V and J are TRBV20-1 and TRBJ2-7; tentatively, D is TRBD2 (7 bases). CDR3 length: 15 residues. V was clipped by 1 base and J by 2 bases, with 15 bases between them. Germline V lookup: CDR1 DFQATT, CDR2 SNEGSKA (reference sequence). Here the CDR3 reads CSARARGRSPYEQYF. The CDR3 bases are TGCAGTGCTAGAGCGCGGGGGCGAAGTCCCTACGAGCAGTACTTC.

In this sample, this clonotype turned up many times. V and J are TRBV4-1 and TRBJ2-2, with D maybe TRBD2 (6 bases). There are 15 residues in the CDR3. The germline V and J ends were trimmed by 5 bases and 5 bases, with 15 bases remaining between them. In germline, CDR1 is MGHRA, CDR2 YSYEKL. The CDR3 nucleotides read TGCGCCAGCAGCGTTACTCGACGGGAGACCGGGGAGCTGTTTTTT. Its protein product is CASSVTRRETGELFF.